The rows below give T cell receptor beta chains drawn from one sample of a study of Ad26.COV2.S vaccination and SARS-CoV-2 variants. The data were produced by immunoSEQ multiplex PCR, yet TCRdb's version contains in-frame clones alone and is incomplete. The repertoire holds roughly 510,000 clones, 70% to 90% seen once, with 13% in the top ten. The sample in question was peripheral blood, obtained in a trial of Ad26.COV2.S vaccine versus placebo. These TCRs come from a person between 18 and 59 years old who received the Ad26.COV2.S COVID-19 vaccine or a placebo. The CDR3 runs from the conserved cysteine through the conserved F or W. Each record gives: CDR3 protein, CDR3 DNA, clone size, J gene, V gene, D gene. D genes are given only for firm matches. A clone size is listed for some rows: how often the clone was seen (once, few, many), or a class if it is expanded.

CASSLVRYRAEAFF	TGTGCCAGCAGCTTAGTTCGGTATCGCGCTGAAGCTTTCTTT	NA	TRBJ1-1	TRBV7-2	NA
CAIRGPGANVLTF	TGTGCCATCAGAGGGCCTGGGGCCAACGTCCTGACTTTC	NA	TRBJ2-6	TRBV10-3	NA
CASSFRSETQYF	TGTGCCAGCAGTTTCCGTTCGGAGACCCAGTACTTC	NA	TRBJ2-5	TRBV2	NA
CASSRTDNTEAFF	TGTGCCAGCTCAAGGACAGACAACACTGAAGCTTTCTTT	NA	TRBJ1-1	TRBV18	NA
CASSLVTPGELFF	TGTGCCAGCAGCTTAGTTACTCCCGGGGAGCTGTTTTTT	NA	TRBJ2-2	TRBV11-3	NA
CASSPTGQGSGNTIYF	TGTGCCAGTAGCCCAACGGGACAGGGATCCGGAAACACCATATATTTT	NA	TRBJ1-3	TRBV19	TRBD1
CASSSQGSGSTKQYF	TGTGCCAGCAGCTCCCAGGGGAGCGGGAGTACGAAGCAGTACTTC	NA	TRBJ2-7	TRBV7-2	TRBD2
CASSIGGTQETQYF	TGTGCCAGCAGCATTGGAGGAACCCAAGAGACCCAGTACTTC	NA	TRBJ2-5	TRBV7-2	NA
CASIKGLTGAGYTF	TGTGCCAGCATCAAGGGCCTGACAGGGGCCGGCTACACCTTC	NA	TRBJ1-2	TRBV28	TRBD1
CASRGTGTGPYEQYF	TGTGCCAGCAGAGGGACCGGGACAGGGCCCTACGAGCAGTACTTC	NA	TRBJ2-7	TRBV27	TRBD1
CAGGLGTAFF	TGTGCCGGAGGATTGGGGACGGCTTTCTTT	NA	TRBJ1-1	TRBV30	NA
CASSVLAGNTGELFF	TGTGCCAGCAGCGTCCTAGCGGGGAACACCGGGGAGCTGTTTTTT	NA	TRBJ2-2	TRBV9	TRBD2
CASSFRGEYGYTF	TGTGCCAGCAGCTTCCGGGGTGAGTATGGCTACACCTTC	NA	TRBJ1-2	TRBV11-2	NA
CASSPVAGQTYEQYF	TGCGCCAGCAGTCCGGTCGCGGGACAGACCTACGAGCAGTACTTC	NA	TRBJ2-7	TRBV5-1	NA
CASSQDCLAGFKSPLHF	TGTGCCAGCAGCCAAGATTGTTTGGCAGGGTTTAAATCACCCCTCCACTTT	few	TRBJ1-6	TRBV3-1/TRBV3-2	NA
CASSLDYQGFTDTQYF	TGTGCCAGCAGCTTAGATTACCAGGGATTCACAGATACGCAGTATTTT	NA	TRBJ2-3	TRBV11-2	NA
CATSLGTGGQFF	TGTGCCACTTCCTTGGGAACGGGAGGTCAGTTCTTC	NA	TRBJ2-1	TRBV19	TRBD2
CASSRTGDSYEQYF	TGTGCCAGCAGCCGGACAGGGGACTCCTACGAGCAGTACTTC	once	TRBJ2-7	TRBV13	TRBD1
CASSYENDEQYF	TGTGCCAGCAGTTATGAGAATGACGAGCAGTACTTC	NA	TRBJ2-7	TRBV6-2/TRBV6-3	NA
CASSLSDTIYEQYF	TGTGCCAGCAGTTTATCGGACACTATCTACGAGCAGTACTTC	NA	TRBJ2-7	TRBV27	NA
CASSFTVASPLHF	TGTGCCAGCAGTTTCACTGTGGCTTCACCCCTCCACTTT	NA	TRBJ1-6	TRBV6-1	NA
CASRLRGTQYF	TGTGCCAGCCGACTCCGGGGGACCCAGTACTTC	NA	TRBJ2-5	TRBV19	NA
CASSVAGTSVYEQYF	TGTGCCAGCAGTGTAGCCGGGACTAGCGTTTACGAGCAGTACTTC	NA	TRBJ2-7	TRBV2	TRBD2
CASSISQGSYEQYF	TGTGCCAGCTCAATCTCACAGGGTTCGTACGAGCAGTACTTC	NA	TRBJ2-7	TRBV18	NA
CASSTRRNSNQPQHF	TGTGCCAGCAGCACGCGGCGGAATAGCAATCAGCCCCAGCATTTT	NA	TRBJ1-5	TRBV21-1	NA
CASSYRTDNSPLHF	TGTGCCAGCAGTTACAGGACAGATAATTCACCCCTCCACTTT	NA	TRBJ1-6	TRBV6-5	NA
CAWSNGQLAFF	TGTGCCTGGAGTAACGGCCAGTTAGCTTTCTTT	NA	TRBJ1-1	TRBV30	NA
CASSFHSSSYEQYF	TGTGCCAGCAGCTTCCACAGTAGCTCCTACGAGCAGTACTTC	NA	TRBJ2-7	TRBV25-1	NA
CASSPAEKLFF	TGTGCCAGCTCACCGGCGGAAAAACTGTTTTTT	NA	TRBJ1-4	TRBV18	NA
CASSPRGEEYEQYF	TGTGCCAGCAGTCCCCGTGGGGAGGAATACGAGCAGTACTTC	NA	TRBJ2-7	TRBV28	NA
CASSNRPATYEQYF	TGTGCCAGCAGCAACCGACCAGCCACCTACGAGCAGTACTTC	NA	TRBJ2-7	TRBV6-5	NA
CASSLRDKIHEAFF	TGTGCCAGCAGTCTCCGGGACAAAATTCATGAAGCTTTCTTT	NA	TRBJ1-1	TRBV6-2/TRBV6-3	NA
CASSLLPGASTDTQYF	TGTGCCAGCAGCCTCCTGCCCGGGGCTAGCACAGATACGCAGTATTTT	once	TRBJ2-3	TRBV7-9	NA
CASSERVTSSYNEQFF	TGTGCCAGCAGCGAGAGGGTGACCAGCTCCTACAATGAGCAGTTCTTC	NA	TRBJ2-1	TRBV9	NA
CASSGWTGGSVSYEQYF	TGTGCCAGCAGTGGTTGGACAGGGGGGTCCGTCTCCTACGAGCAGTACTTC	once	TRBJ2-7	TRBV6-1	TRBD1
CSVGGWSGRGETQYF	TGCAGCGTGGGGGGGTGGAGCGGGAGAGGAGAGACCCAGTACTTC	NA	TRBJ2-5	TRBV29-1	TRBD2
CASSQTQGNEQFF	TGTGCCAGCAGCCAGACTCAGGGAAATGAGCAGTTCTTC	NA	TRBJ2-1	TRBV11-3	NA
CASSSGLAGEPYNEQFF	TGTGCCAGCAGCTCAGGACTAGCGGGAGAGCCCTACAATGAGCAGTTCTTC	NA	TRBJ2-1	TRBV7-6	TRBD2
CASSLDRADGYTF	TGTGCCAGCAGCTTGGACAGGGCGGATGGCTACACCTTC	NA	TRBJ1-2	TRBV7-2	TRBD1
CASSLRTGGGYGEQYF	TGTGCCAGCAGCCTCCGGACAGGGGGAGGATATGGCGAGCAGTACTTC	NA	TRBJ2-7	TRBV5-6	TRBD1